This TCR beta chain stems from a study of blood T cell repertoires in COVID-19. Trimming removed 4 bases at V and 0 bases at J, with 7 bases between. The CDR3 has 13 residues. Germline CDR1 and CDR2: KGHSH and LQKENI. Methods used by the authors: The authors estimated nucleated cell counts from reference gene primer amplification. Produced via immunoSEQ multiplex PCR; TCRdb's table is partial and in-frame only. D and trimming were read from the DNA, whereas the V and J calls and clone size are those reported in that table. In the table there are about 130,000 clones, about 85% of which are singletons.

This sequence originates from a human donor in a cohort sampled during active COVID-19. This chain uses TRBV18 with TRBJ2-7; D remains ambiguous. Sequencing used peripheral blood. CDR3 residues: CASSRPGSYEQYV. CDR3 sequence (DNA): TGTGCCAGCTCACGGCCGGGCTCCTACGAGCAGTACGTC.